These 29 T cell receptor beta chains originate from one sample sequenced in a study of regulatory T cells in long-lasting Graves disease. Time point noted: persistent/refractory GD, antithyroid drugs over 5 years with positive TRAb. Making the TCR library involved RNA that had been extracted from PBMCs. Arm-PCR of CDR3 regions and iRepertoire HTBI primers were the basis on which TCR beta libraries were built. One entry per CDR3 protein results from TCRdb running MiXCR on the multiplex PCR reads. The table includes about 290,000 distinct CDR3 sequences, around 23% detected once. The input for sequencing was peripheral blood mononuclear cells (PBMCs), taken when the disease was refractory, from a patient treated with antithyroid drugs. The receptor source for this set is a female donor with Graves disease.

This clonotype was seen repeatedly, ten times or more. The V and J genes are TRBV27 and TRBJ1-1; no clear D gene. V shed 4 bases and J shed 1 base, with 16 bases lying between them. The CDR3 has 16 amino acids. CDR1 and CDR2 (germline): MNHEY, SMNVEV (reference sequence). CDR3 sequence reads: CASSWSLGRPNTEAFF. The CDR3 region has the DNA TGTGCCAGCAGTTGGAGTCTGGGGAGGCCGAACACTGAAGCTTTCTTT.

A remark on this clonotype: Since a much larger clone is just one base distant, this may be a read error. CDR3 protein: CASSVRGQETQYF. CDR3 nucleotide sequence: TGTGCCAGCAGTGTGCGGGGCCAAGAGACCCAGTACTTC. V gene TRBV2 combines with J gene TRBJ2-5, with a possible D match to TRBD2 (6 bases). Germline V gene sequence: CDR1 SNHLY, CDR2 FYNNEI. The CDR3 is 13 amino acids. The germline V and J ends were trimmed by 4 bases and 1 base, with 7 bases remaining between them.

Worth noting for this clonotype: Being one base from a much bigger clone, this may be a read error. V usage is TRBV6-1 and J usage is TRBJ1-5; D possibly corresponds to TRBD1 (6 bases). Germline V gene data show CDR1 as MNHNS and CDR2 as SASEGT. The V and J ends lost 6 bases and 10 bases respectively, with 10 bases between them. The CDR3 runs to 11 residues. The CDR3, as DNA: TGTGCCAGCAGCGACGGGACACCCCAGCATTTT. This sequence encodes CASSDGTPQHF.

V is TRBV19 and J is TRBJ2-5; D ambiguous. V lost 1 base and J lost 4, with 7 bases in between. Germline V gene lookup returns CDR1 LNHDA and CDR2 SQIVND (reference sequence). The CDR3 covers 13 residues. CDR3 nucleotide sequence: TGTGCCAGTAGTATAGCAAGTAGAGAGACCCAGTACTTC. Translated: CASSIASRETQYF. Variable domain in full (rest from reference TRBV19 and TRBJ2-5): DGGITQSPKYLFRKEGQNVTLSCEQNLNHDAMYWYRQDPGQGLRLIYYSQIVNDFQKGDIAEGYSVSREKKESFPLTVTSAQKNPTAFYLCASSIASRETQYFGPGTRLLVL.

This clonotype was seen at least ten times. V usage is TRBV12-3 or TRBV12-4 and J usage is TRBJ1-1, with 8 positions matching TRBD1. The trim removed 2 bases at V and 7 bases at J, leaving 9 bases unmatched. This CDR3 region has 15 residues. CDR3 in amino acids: CASSLSPTGEVEAFF. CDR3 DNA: TGTGCCAGCAGTTTATCCCCGACAGGGGAAGTTGAAGCTTTCTTT.

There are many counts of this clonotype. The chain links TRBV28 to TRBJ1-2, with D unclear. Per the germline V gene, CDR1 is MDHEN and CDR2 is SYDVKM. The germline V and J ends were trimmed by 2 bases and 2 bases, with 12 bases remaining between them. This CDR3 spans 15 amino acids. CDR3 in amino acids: CASSLPSGKNYGYTF. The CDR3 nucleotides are TGTGCCAGCAGTTTACCCTCGGGGAAGAACTATGGCTACACCTTC.

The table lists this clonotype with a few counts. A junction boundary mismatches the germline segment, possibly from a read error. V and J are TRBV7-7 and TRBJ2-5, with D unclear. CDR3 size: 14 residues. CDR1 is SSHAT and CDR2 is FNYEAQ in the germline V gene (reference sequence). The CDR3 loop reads CASSPGLLGETQYF. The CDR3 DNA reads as TGTGCTAGCAGCCCCGGGTTACTCGGAGAGACCCAGTACTTC.

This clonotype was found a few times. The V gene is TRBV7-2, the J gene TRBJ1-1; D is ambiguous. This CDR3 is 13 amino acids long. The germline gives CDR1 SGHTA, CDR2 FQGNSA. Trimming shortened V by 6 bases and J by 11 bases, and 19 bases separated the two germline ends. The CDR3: CASRGYRASAAFF. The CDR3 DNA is TGTGCCAGCAGGGGGTACCGGGCGTCGGCGGCTTTCTTT.

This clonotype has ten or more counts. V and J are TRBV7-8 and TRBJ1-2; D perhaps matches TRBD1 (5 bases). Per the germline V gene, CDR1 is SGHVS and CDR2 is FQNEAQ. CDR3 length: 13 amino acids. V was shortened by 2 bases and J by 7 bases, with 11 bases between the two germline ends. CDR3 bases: TGTGCCAGCAGCTTACTCGGGGCTGGTGGCTACACCTTC. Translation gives CASSLLGAGGYTF.

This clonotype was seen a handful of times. CDR3 bases: TGTGCCAGCAGTTACGGCGGGAGGGCGATCGGGGAGCTGTTTTTT. It translates to CASSYGGRAIGELFF. J is TRBJ2-2 and V is TRBV6-5; 9 bases are a match to TRBD2. This CDR3 is built from 15 residues. J was trimmed by 7 bases and V by 2 bases; bases with no gene match: 5. Per the germline V gene, CDR1 is MNHEY and CDR2 is SVGAGI.

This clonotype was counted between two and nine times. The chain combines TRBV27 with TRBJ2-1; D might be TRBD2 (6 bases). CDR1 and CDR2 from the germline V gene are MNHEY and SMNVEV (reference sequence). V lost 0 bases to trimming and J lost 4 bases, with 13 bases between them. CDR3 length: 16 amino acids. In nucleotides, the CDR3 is TGTGCCAGCAGTTTATCGCGGGGCACGTCTTACAATGAGCAGTTCTTC. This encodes CASSLSRGTSYNEQFF.

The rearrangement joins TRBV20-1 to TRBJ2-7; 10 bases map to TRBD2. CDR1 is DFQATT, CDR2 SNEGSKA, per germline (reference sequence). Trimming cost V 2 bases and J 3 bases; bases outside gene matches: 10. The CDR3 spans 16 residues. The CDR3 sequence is CSARTPTSGIRYEQYF. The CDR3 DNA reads TGCAGTGCTAGAACCCCCACTAGCGGGATCCGCTACGAGCAGTACTTC.

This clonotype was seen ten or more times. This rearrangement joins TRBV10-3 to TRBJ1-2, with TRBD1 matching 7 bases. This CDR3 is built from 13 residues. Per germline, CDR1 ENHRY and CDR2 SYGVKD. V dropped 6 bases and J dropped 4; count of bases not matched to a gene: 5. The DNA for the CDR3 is TGTGCCATCAGCCGGGACAGCACCTATGGCTACACCTTC. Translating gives CAISRDSTYGYTF.

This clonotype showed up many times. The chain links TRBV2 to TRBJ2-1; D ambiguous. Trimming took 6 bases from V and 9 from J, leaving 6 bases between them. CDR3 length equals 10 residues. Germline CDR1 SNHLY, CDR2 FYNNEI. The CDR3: CASRGSEQFF. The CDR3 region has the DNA TGTGCCAGCAGGGGATCTGAGCAGTTCTTC.

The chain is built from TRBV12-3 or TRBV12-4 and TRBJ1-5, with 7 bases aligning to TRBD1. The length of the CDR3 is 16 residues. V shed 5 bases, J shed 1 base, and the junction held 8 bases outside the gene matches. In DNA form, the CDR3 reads TGTGCCAGCAGTCCCCAGGGACAGATAAGCAATCAGCCCCAGCATTTT. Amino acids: CASSPQGQISNQPQHF.

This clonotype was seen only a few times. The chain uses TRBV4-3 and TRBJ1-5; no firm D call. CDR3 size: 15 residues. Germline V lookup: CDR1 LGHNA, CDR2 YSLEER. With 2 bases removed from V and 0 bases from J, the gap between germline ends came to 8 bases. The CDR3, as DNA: TGCGCCAGCAGCCAACAGGCCGATAGCAATCAGCCCCAGCATTTT. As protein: CASSQQADSNQPQHF.

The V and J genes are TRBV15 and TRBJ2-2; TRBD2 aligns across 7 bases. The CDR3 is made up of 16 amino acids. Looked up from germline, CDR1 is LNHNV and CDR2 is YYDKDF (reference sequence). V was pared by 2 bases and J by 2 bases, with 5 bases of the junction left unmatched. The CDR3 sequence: CATSRRLAPNTGELFF. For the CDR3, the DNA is TGTGCCACCAGCAGAAGACTAGCTCCCAACACCGGGGAGCTGTTTTTT.

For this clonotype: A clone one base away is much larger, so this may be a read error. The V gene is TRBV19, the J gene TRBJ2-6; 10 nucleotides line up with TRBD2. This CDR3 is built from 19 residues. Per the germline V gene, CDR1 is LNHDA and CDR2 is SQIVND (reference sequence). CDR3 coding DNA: TGTGCCAGTAGTATGAAAGGGACTAGCGAACGCTCTGGGGGCAACGTCCTGACTTTC. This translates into CASSMKGTSERSGGNVLTF.

The CDR3 loop reads CASKRGGNTGELFF. DNA for the CDR3: TGTGCCAGCAAGCGAGGGGGAAACACCGGGGAGCTGTTTTTT. The chain links TRBV6-1 to TRBJ2-2; perhaps TRBD1 as D (6 bases). Germline V lookup: CDR1 MNHNS, CDR2 SASEGT. V was clipped by 7 bases and J by 2 bases, with 11 bases between them. The CDR3 runs 14 residues.

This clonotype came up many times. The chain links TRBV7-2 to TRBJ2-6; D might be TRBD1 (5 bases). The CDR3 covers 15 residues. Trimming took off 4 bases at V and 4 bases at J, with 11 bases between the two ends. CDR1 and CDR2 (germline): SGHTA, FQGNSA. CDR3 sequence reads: CASSYPTAGANVLTF. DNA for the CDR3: TGTGCCAGCAGCTACCCGACAGCCGGGGCCAACGTCCTGACTTTC.

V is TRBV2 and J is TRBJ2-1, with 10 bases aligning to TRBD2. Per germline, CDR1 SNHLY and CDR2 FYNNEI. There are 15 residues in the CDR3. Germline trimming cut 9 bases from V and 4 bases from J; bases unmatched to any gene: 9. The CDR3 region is CASRPGLAVYNEQFF. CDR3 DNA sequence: TGTGCCAGTCGCCCCGGACTAGCGGTATACAATGAGCAGTTCTTC.

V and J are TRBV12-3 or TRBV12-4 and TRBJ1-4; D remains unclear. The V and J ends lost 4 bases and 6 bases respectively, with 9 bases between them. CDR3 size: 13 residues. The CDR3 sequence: CASSYERDEKLFF. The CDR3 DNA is TGTGCCAGCAGTTACGAGAGGGATGAAAAACTGTTTTTT.

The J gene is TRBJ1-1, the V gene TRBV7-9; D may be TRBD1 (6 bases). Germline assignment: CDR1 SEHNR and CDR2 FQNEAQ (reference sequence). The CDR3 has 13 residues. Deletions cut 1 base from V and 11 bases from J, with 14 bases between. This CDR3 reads CASSLERGVAAFF. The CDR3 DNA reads TGTGCCAGCAGCTTAGAGAGGGGGGTAGCGGCTTTCTTT.

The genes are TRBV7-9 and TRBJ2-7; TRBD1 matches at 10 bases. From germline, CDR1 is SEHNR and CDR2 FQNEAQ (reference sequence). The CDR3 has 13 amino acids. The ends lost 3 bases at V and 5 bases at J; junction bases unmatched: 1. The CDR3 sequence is CASSFGTGDEQYF. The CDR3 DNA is TGTGCCAGCAGCTTTGGGACAGGGGACGAGCAGTACTTC.

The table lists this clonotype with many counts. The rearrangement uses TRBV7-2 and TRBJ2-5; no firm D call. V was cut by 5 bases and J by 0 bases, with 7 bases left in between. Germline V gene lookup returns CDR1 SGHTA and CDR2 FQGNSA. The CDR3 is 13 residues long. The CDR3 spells CASSLAYQETQYF. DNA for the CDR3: TGTGCCAGCAGCCTCGCTTACCAAGAGACCCAGTACTTC.

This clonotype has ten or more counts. The DNA for the CDR3 is TGTGCCAGCAGTCAACGCCGCACAACTAACACCGGGGAGCTGTTTTTT. Its protein is CASSQRRTTNTGELFF. This sequence joins TRBV28 and TRBJ2-2; no clear D. The CDR3 spans 16 residues. Germline V gene lookup returns CDR1 MDHEN and CDR2 SYDVKM. The V end lost 5 bases, the J end lost 2 bases, and 15 bases lay between the germline ends.

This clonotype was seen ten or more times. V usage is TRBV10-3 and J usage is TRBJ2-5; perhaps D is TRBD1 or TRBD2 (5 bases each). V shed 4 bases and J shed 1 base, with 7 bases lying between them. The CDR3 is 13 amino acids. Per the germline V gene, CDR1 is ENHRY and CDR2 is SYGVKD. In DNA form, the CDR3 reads TGTGCCATCAGTGCGAGGGGCCAAGAGACCCAGTACTTC. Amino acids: CAISARGQETQYF.

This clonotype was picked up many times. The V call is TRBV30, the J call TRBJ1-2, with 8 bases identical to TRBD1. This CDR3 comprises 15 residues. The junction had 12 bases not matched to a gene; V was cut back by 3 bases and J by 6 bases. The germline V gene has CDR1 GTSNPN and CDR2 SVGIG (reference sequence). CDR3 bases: TGTGCCTGGAGGGGCCAGGGGGCGCCAGGGGATGGCTACACCTTC. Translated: CAWRGQGAPGDGYTF.

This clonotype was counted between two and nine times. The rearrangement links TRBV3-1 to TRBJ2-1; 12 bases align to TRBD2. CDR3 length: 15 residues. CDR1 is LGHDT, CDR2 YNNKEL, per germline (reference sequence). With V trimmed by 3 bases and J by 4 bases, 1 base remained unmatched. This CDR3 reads CASSHGLAGYNEQFF. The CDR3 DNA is TGTGCCAGCAGCCACGGACTAGCGGGGTACAATGAGCAGTTCTTC.